The rows below give T cell receptor beta chains drawn from one sample of a study of blood T cell repertoires in COVID-19. Assay used: immunoSEQ multiplex PCR; TCRdb lists only in-frame clones, some missing. This table holds about 100,000 clones, roughly 80% found once. Sequencing was carried out using peripheral blood. The receptor set was obtained from a woman in her seventies with acute or convalescent COVID-19. Both conserved end residues are part of each CDR3. A D gene is named only where the DNA matches it firmly. Clone size appears in some rows only: once, few, many, or a class for an expanded clone.

V gene: TRBV29-1
clone size: NA
D gene: NA
J gene: TRBJ1-2
CDR3 protein: CSVAAGVGGYTF
CDR3 DNA: TGCAGCGTTGCAGCAGGTGTCGGTGGCTACACCTTC

V gene: TRBV28
clone size: NA
D gene: NA
J gene: TRBJ1-3
CDR3 protein: CASSMSQGSGNTIYF
CDR3 DNA: TGTGCCAGCAGTATGTCACAGGGTTCTGGAAACACCATATATTTT

V gene: TRBV30
clone size: NA
D gene: NA
J gene: TRBJ1-2
CDR3 protein: CAWRDRVNYGYTF
CDR3 DNA: TGTGCCTGGAGGGACAGAGTTAACTATGGCTACACCTTC

V gene: TRBV29-1
clone size: NA
D gene: TRBD1
J gene: TRBJ1-2
CDR3 protein: CSVAWTGGNYGYTF
CDR3 DNA: TGCAGCGTGGCGTGGACAGGGGGAAACTATGGCTACACCTTC

V gene: TRBV18
clone size: NA
D gene: NA
J gene: TRBJ1-3
CDR3 protein: CASSLQDSSGNTIYF
CDR3 DNA: TGTGCCAGCTCCCTTCAGGATAGCTCTGGAAACACCATATATTTT

V gene: TRBV5-6
clone size: NA
D gene: NA
J gene: TRBJ1-2
CDR3 protein: CASSPSGGPGYTF
CDR3 DNA: TGTGCCAGCAGCCCCTCGGGGGGGCCTGGCTACACCTTC

V gene: TRBV30
clone size: NA
D gene: NA
J gene: TRBJ1-4
CDR3 protein: CAWSVLSGSGEKLFF
CDR3 DNA: TGTGCCTGGAGTGTACTGTCAGGGTCCGGTGAAAAACTGTTTTTT

V gene: TRBV20-1
clone size: NA
D gene: TRBD2
J gene: TRBJ2-1
CDR3 protein: CSASPLAGGIREQFF
CDR3 DNA: TGCAGTGCTAGTCCCCTAGCGGGGGGTATACGTGAGCAGTTCTTC

V gene: TRBV6-5
clone size: NA
D gene: NA
J gene: TRBJ1-2
CDR3 protein: CASSRTSTDNYGYTF
CDR3 DNA: TGTGCCAGCAGTAGGACATCCACAGACAACTATGGCTACACCTTC

V gene: TRBV29-1
clone size: NA
D gene: TRBD1
J gene: TRBJ1-1
CDR3 protein: CSATAGGVGEAFF
CDR3 DNA: TGCAGCGCAACCGCAGGGGGCGTCGGTGAAGCTTTCTTT

V gene: TRBV12-3/TRBV12-4
clone size: NA
D gene: TRBD2
J gene: TRBJ2-3
CDR3 protein: CASRASGLDTQYF
CDR3 DNA: TGTGCCAGCAGAGCTAGCGGGCTGGATACGCAGTATTTT

V gene: TRBV5-6
clone size: NA
D gene: TRBD1
J gene: TRBJ1-5
CDR3 protein: CASSLWTGGHDQPQHF
CDR3 DNA: TGTGCCAGCAGCTTGTGGACAGGGGGCCACGATCAGCCCCAGCATTTT

V gene: TRBV7-2
clone size: NA
D gene: TRBD2
J gene: TRBJ2-7
CDR3 protein: CASSLSSGVSYEQYF
CDR3 DNA: TGTGCCAGCAGCTTATCTAGCGGGGTCTCCTACGAGCAGTACTTC

V gene: TRBV7-2
clone size: few
D gene: NA
J gene: TRBJ2-2
CDR3 protein: CASSSGVETGELFF
CDR3 DNA: TGTGCCAGCAGCTCAGGGGTGGAGACCGGGGAGCTGTTTTTT

V gene: TRBV2
clone size: NA
D gene: NA
J gene: TRBJ1-3
CDR3 protein: CASSPDGGSLGDTIYF
CDR3 DNA: TGTGCCAGCAGTCCCGACGGGGGTTCCCTCGGCGACACCATATATTTT

V gene: TRBV5-5
clone size: NA
D gene: TRBD1
J gene: TRBJ2-2
CDR3 protein: CASSFSSDRAHGELFF
CDR3 DNA: TGTGCCAGCAGCTTCTCTAGTGACAGGGCCCACGGGGAGCTGTTTTTT

V gene: TRBV10-1
clone size: once
D gene: TRBD2
J gene: TRBJ2-2
CDR3 protein: CASSESREALFF
CDR3 DNA: TGCGCCAGCAGTGAGTCCCGGGAGGCGCTGTTTTTT

V gene: TRBV7-2
clone size: NA
D gene: TRBD2
J gene: TRBJ2-5
CDR3 protein: CASSLNRAGGQETQYF
CDR3 DNA: TGTGCCAGCAGCTTAAATCGAGCGGGGGGTCAAGAGACCCAGTACTTC

V gene: TRBV7-2
clone size: once
D gene: TRBD1
J gene: TRBJ1-5
CDR3 protein: CASSFGQDQPQHF
CDR3 DNA: TGTGCCAGCAGCTTCGGACAGGATCAGCCCCAGCATTTT

V gene: TRBV11-3
clone size: NA
D gene: TRBD1
J gene: TRBJ1-1
CDR3 protein: CASSPRTGGYTEAFF
CDR3 DNA: TGTGCCAGCAGCCCCCGGACAGGGGGCTACACTGAAGCTTTCTTT

V gene: TRBV30
clone size: few
D gene: NA
J gene: TRBJ1-1
CDR3 protein: CAWSIANTEAFF
CDR3 DNA: TGTGCCTGGAGTATAGCGAACACTGAAGCTTTCTTT

V gene: TRBV7-9
clone size: NA
D gene: TRBD2
J gene: TRBJ2-5
CDR3 protein: CASSWGTSGGQETQYF
CDR3 DNA: TGTGCCAGCAGCTGGGGGACTAGCGGGGGCCAAGAGACCCAGTACTTC

V gene: TRBV27
clone size: once
D gene: TRBD1
J gene: TRBJ1-2
CDR3 protein: CASSRDRANYGYTF
CDR3 DNA: TGTGCCAGCAGCCGGGACAGAGCTAACTATGGCTACACCTTC

V gene: TRBV5-1
clone size: few
D gene: NA
J gene: TRBJ2-3
CDR3 protein: CASSFGGAGTDTQYF
CDR3 DNA: TGCGCCAGCAGCTTTGGGGGGGCTGGTACAGATACGCAGTATTTT

V gene: TRBV19
clone size: NA
D gene: TRBD2
J gene: TRBJ2-3
CDR3 protein: CASSSPREGIRTDTQYF
CDR3 DNA: TGTGCCAGTAGTTCACCCCGGGAGGGCATCCGCACAGATACGCAGTATTTT

V gene: TRBV30
clone size: NA
D gene: NA
J gene: TRBJ1-1
CDR3 protein: CAWSHRDRAFF
CDR3 DNA: TGTGCCTGGAGCCACAGGGATAGGGCTTTCTTT

V gene: TRBV19
clone size: NA
D gene: NA
J gene: TRBJ1-1
CDR3 protein: CASSTYGGALTTEAFF
CDR3 DNA: TGTGCCAGTAGTACTTATGGGGGGGCGCTTACCACTGAAGCTTTCTTT

V gene: TRBV6-5
clone size: NA
D gene: NA
J gene: TRBJ2-4
CDR3 protein: CASGLIDIQYF
CDR3 DNA: TGTGCCAGCGGACTAATTGACATTCAGTACTTC

V gene: TRBV5-4
clone size: once
D gene: TRBD2
J gene: TRBJ2-3
CDR3 protein: CASSRGLAGDTQYF
CDR3 DNA: TGTGCCAGCAGCCGGGGGCTAGCGGGAGATACGCAGTATTTT

V gene: TRBV9
clone size: NA
D gene: NA
J gene: TRBJ2-1
CDR3 protein: CASSPDGWRGFF
CDR3 DNA: TGTGCCAGCAGCCCCGACGGTTGGCGGGGGTTCTTC

V gene: TRBV23-1
clone size: NA
D gene: NA
J gene: TRBJ1-1
CDR3 protein: CASSQLEVSGAFF
CDR3 DNA: TGCGCCAGCAGTCAACTTGAGGTAAGCGGAGCTTTCTTT

V gene: TRBV7-2
clone size: NA
D gene: NA
J gene: TRBJ2-3
CDR3 protein: CASSLEATHTQYF
CDR3 DNA: TGTGCCAGCAGCTTAGAAGCAACTCATACGCAGTATTTT

V gene: TRBV6-5
clone size: NA
D gene: NA
J gene: TRBJ1-2
CDR3 protein: CATGATGRDGYTF
CDR3 DNA: TGTGCCACCGGGGCAACAGGGAGAGATGGCTACACCTTC

V gene: TRBV5-1
clone size: NA
D gene: NA
J gene: TRBJ2-2
CDR3 protein: CASSLAPEGHTGELFF
CDR3 DNA: TGCGCCAGCAGCTTGGCCCCGGAGGGGCACACCGGGGAGCTGTTTTTT

V gene: TRBV9
clone size: NA
D gene: TRBD2
J gene: TRBJ2-2
CDR3 protein: CVTVRGENTGELFF
CDR3 DNA: TGTGTTACGGTGCGGGGGGAAAACACCGGGGAGCTGTTTTTT

V gene: TRBV28
clone size: NA
D gene: NA
J gene: TRBJ1-4
CDR3 protein: CASSLGAAVATNEKLFF
CDR3 DNA: TGTGCCAGCAGTTTAGGGGCGGCCGTTGCAACTAATGAAAAACTGTTTTTT

V gene: TRBV6-6
clone size: NA
D gene: TRBD2
J gene: TRBJ2-1
CDR3 protein: CASNIAGGVYNEQFF
CDR3 DNA: TGTGCCAGCAACATAGCGGGGGGCGTCTACAATGAGCAGTTCTTC

V gene: TRBV7-2
clone size: few
D gene: TRBD1
J gene: TRBJ1-1
CDR3 protein: CASSSKRQGAGTEAFF
CDR3 DNA: TGTGCCAGCAGCTCGAAACGCCAGGGGGCGGGCACTGAAGCTTTCTTT

V gene: TRBV28
clone size: once
D gene: NA
J gene: TRBJ1-2
CDR3 protein: CASSLMAGDPANYGYTF
CDR3 DNA: TGTGCCAGCAGTTTAATGGCAGGGGACCCAGCTAACTATGGCTACACCTTC

V gene: TRBV5-4
clone size: NA
D gene: NA
J gene: TRBJ2-2
CDR3 protein: CASSLVGRGPGELFF
CDR3 DNA: TGTGCCAGCAGCTTGGTGGGCAGGGGTCCGGGGGAGCTGTTTTTT

V gene: TRBV6-6
clone size: NA
D gene: NA
J gene: TRBJ1-5
CDR3 protein: CASTVGHTNQPQHF
CDR3 DNA: TGTGCCAGCACGGTGGGACACACGAATCAGCCCCAGCATTTT

V gene: TRBV5-1
clone size: NA
D gene: NA
J gene: TRBJ1-2
CDR3 protein: CASSLGANYGYTF
CDR3 DNA: TGCGCCAGCAGCTTGGGAGCCAACTATGGCTACACCTTC

V gene: TRBV12-3/TRBV12-4
clone size: NA
D gene: NA
J gene: TRBJ1-5
CDR3 protein: CASSLEPNQPQHF
CDR3 DNA: TGTGCCAGCAGCCTCGAGCCCAATCAGCCCCAGCATTTT

V gene: TRBV5-4
clone size: NA
D gene: NA
J gene: TRBJ2-7
CDR3 protein: CASSAQGNSYEQYF
CDR3 DNA: TGTGCCAGCAGCGCCCAGGGGAACTCCTACGAGCAGTACTTC

V gene: TRBV7-2
clone size: NA
D gene: TRBD2
J gene: TRBJ2-7
CDR3 protein: CASSPDGTSGVYEQYF
CDR3 DNA: TGTGCCAGCAGCCCGGACGGGACTAGCGGGGTTTACGAGCAGTACTTC

V gene: TRBV5-1
clone size: few
D gene: NA
J gene: TRBJ2-2
CDR3 protein: CASSRDSFGTGELFF
CDR3 DNA: TGCGCCAGCAGCCGTGACAGTTTCGGCACCGGGGAGCTGTTTTTT

V gene: TRBV6-6
clone size: NA
D gene: NA
J gene: TRBJ1-3
CDR3 protein: CASSYPNEAGNTIYF
CDR3 DNA: TGTGCCAGCAGTTACCCGAACGAGGCTGGAAACACCATATATTTT

V gene: TRBV6-4
clone size: NA
D gene: NA
J gene: TRBJ1-6
CDR3 protein: CASSETDGTNSPLHF
CDR3 DNA: TGTGCCAGCAGTGAGACAGACGGAACAAATTCACCCCTCCACTTT

V gene: TRBV19
clone size: NA
D gene: TRBD1
J gene: TRBJ1-2
CDR3 protein: CASSTGGTGDYGYTF
CDR3 DNA: TGTGCCAGTAGTACGGGCGGGACAGGGGACTATGGCTACACCTTC

V gene: TRBV6-5
clone size: NA
D gene: TRBD2
J gene: TRBJ2-5
CDR3 protein: CASSYSGTSGEETQYF
CDR3 DNA: TGTGCCAGCAGTTACTCCGGGACTAGCGGGGAAGAGACCCAGTACTTC

V gene: TRBV28
clone size: NA
D gene: NA
J gene: TRBJ1-4
CDR3 protein: CASSSPSGRGREKLFF
CDR3 DNA: TGTGCCAGCAGTTCCCCGTCAGGGAGGGGTAGGGAAAAACTGTTTTTT

V gene: TRBV2
clone size: NA
D gene: TRBD2
J gene: TRBJ2-5
CDR3 protein: CASREGLDGETQYF
CDR3 DNA: TGTGCCAGCAGAGAGGGACTAGACGGAGAGACCCAGTACTTC

V gene: TRBV6-1
clone size: NA
D gene: TRBD1
J gene: TRBJ1-2
CDR3 protein: CASSEAGGKNYGYTF
CDR3 DNA: TGTGCCAGCAGTGAAGCAGGGGGCAAAAACTATGGCTACACCTTC

V gene: TRBV6-5
clone size: once
D gene: NA
J gene: TRBJ1-2
CDR3 protein: CASRGRVQDGGYTF
CDR3 DNA: TGTGCCAGCAGGGGTCGGGTACAGGATGGTGGCTACACCTTC

V gene: TRBV11-1
clone size: NA
D gene: TRBD2
J gene: TRBJ2-7
CDR3 protein: CASSPGGRSYEQYF
CDR3 DNA: TGTGCCAGCAGTCCGGGGGGACGGAGCTACGAGCAGTACTTC